These T cell receptor beta chains were read from a single sample in a study of T cells in Graves' hyperthyroidism and ophthalmopathy. Using its own MiXCR run on the multiplex PCR reads, TCRdb lists one record per CDR3 protein. Of roughly 800,000 distinct CDR3 sequences listed, roughly 40% are singletons. Material for sequencing was blood. Receptors were obtained from a man aged 18-30 years with Graves' hyperthyroidism. CDR3s leave out the opening cysteine and the closing phenylalanine or tryptophan. Expanded clones get a size class; other rows say once, few or many, or leave the size out.

V gene: TRBV19; CDR3 length: 11; J gene: TRBJ2-7; clone size: .; CDR3 protein: ASARDFTYEQY
V gene: TRBV9; CDR3 length: 12; J gene: TRBJ1-6; clone size: many; CDR3 protein: ASGIGANNSPLH
V gene: TRBV15; CDR3 length: 14; J gene: TRBJ2-6; clone size: .; CDR3 protein: ATSRATGVGANVLT
V gene: TRBV20-1; CDR3 length: 13; J gene: TRBJ2-5; clone size: few; CDR3 protein: SARDPASGGGTQY
V gene: TRBV10-3; CDR3 length: 12; J gene: TRBJ1-5; clone size: many; CDR3 protein: AISEWGQVEPQH
V gene: TRBV25-1; CDR3 length: 10; J gene: TRBJ2-5; clone size: many; CDR3 protein: ASSEWGETQY
V gene: TRBV12-3/TRBV12-4; CDR3 length: 11; J gene: TRBJ1-5; clone size: few; CDR3 protein: ASSTGASQPQH
V gene: TRBV19; CDR3 length: 13; J gene: TRBJ1-1; clone size: once; CDR3 protein: ASSIGDRASTEAF
V gene: TRBV9; CDR3 length: 12; J gene: TRBJ1-1; clone size: .; CDR3 protein: ASSPQGGMAEAF
V gene: TRBV4-2; CDR3 length: 14; J gene: TRBJ2-5; clone size: few; CDR3 protein: ASSQGLASLQETQY